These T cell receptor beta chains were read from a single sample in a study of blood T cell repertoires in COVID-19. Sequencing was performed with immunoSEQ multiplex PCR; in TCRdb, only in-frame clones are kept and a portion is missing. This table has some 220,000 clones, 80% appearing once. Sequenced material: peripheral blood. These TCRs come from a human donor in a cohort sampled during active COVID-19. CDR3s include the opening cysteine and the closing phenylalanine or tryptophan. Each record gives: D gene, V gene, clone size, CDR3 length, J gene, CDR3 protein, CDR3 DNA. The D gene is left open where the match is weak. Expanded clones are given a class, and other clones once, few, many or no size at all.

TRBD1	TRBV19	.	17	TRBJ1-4	CASSTKDRGVANEKLFF	TGTGCCAGTAGTACGAAGGACAGGGGAGTGGCTAATGAAAAACTGTTTTTT
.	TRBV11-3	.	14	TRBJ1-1	CASSSGLMNTEAFF	TGTGCCAGCAGCTCGGGACTTATGAACACTGAAGCTTTCTTT
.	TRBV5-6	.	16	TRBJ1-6	CASSGTGSSYNSPLHF	TGTGCCAGCAGCGGAACAGGGAGCTCCTATAATTCACCCCTCCACTTT
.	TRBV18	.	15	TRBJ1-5	CASSPLGGDGQPQHF	TGTGCCAGCTCACCACTGGGGGGTGATGGTCAGCCCCAGCATTTT
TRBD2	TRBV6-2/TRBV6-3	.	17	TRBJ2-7	CASSYSWRAGATYEQYF	TGTGCCAGCAGTTACTCCTGGAGAGCGGGAGCGACCTACGAGCAGTACTTC
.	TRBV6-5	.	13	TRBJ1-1	CASAGGRGTEAFF	TGTGCCAGCGCGGGAGGGAGGGGCACTGAAGCTTTCTTT
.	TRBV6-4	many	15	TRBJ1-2	CASSDGTLDTGGYTF	TGTGCCAGCAGTGATGGGACATTGGATACGGGAGGCTACACCTTC
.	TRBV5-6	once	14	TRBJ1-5	CASSLGGIARPQHF	TGTGCCAGCAGCTTAGGAGGGATTGCCAGGCCCCAGCATTTT
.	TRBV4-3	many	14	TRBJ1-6	CASSQGARGSPLHF	TGCGCCAGCAGCCAAGGAGCGAGGGGGTCACCCCTCCACTTT
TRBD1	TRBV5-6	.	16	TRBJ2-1	CASSDQTGEDNNEQFF	TGTGCCAGCAGCGACCAGACAGGGGAGGACAACAATGAGCAGTTCTTC
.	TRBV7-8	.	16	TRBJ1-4	CASSLPRRTENEKLFF	TGTGCCAGCAGCCTCCCGCGGAGGACAGAAAATGAAAAACTGTTTTTT
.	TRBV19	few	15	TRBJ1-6	CASSIQGGDGSPLHF	TGTGCCAGTAGTATCCAAGGAGGGGACGGTTCACCCCTCCACTTT
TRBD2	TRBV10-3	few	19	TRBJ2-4	CAISESSGGLAGSKNIQYF	TGTGCCATCAGTGAGTCGTCAGGGGGACTAGCGGGTTCCAAAAACATTCAGTACTTC
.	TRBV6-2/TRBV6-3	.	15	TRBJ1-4	CASSPRRGGGEKLFF	TGTGCCAGCAGCCCCCGAAGGGGAGGCGGTGAAAAACTGTTTTTT
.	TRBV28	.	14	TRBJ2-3	CASRRETITDTQYF	TGTGCCAGCAGACGGGAGACTATCACAGATACGCAGTATTTT
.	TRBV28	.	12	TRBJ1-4	CASGQWNEKLFF	TGTGCCAGCGGACAGTGGAATGAAAAACTGTTTTTT
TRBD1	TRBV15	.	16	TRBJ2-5	CATKGPRTGVQETQYF	TGTGCCACCAAAGGTCCCCGGACAGGTGTTCAAGAGACCCAGTACTTC
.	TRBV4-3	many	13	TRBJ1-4	CASSRRSNEKLFF	TGCGCCAGCAGCCGGCGGTCTAATGAAAAACTGTTTTTT
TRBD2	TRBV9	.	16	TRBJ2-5	CASSRGASGKGETQYF	TGTGCCAGCAGCAGAGGAGCTAGCGGGAAGGGAGAGACCCAGTACTTC
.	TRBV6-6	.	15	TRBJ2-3	CASSYDRISTDTQYF	TGTGCCAGCAGTTACGACAGAATATCCACAGATACGCAGTATTTT
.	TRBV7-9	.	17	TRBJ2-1	CASSSPLRPSSYNEQFF	TGTGCCAGCAGCTCGCCCCTGCGCCCGAGCTCCTACAATGAGCAGTTCTTC
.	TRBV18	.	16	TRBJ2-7	CASSPLGGTTTYEQYF	TGTGCCAGCTCACCCTTGGGAGGGACAACCACCTACGAGCAGTACTTC
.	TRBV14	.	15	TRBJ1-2	CASSQRTAMYYGYTF	TGTGCCAGCAGCCAAAGGACAGCCATGTACTATGGCTACACCTTC
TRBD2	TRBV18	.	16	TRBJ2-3	CASSRDAGGSTDTQYF	TGTGCCAGCTCACGGGATGCGGGGGGTAGCACAGATACGCAGTATTTT
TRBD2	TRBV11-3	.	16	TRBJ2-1	CASSPGGAGEDHEQFF	TGTGCCAGCAGCCCGGGGGGGGCGGGAGAAGACCATGAGCAGTTCTTC
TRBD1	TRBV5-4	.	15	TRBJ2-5	CASSRGPGGGETQYF	TGTGCCAGCAGCAGGGGCCCAGGGGGCGGAGAGACCCAGTACTTC
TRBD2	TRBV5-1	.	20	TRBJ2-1	CASSLASGTSGRGDYNEQFF	TGCGCCAGCAGCTTGGCCTCCGGGACTAGCGGGAGAGGGGATTACAATGAGCAGTTCTTC
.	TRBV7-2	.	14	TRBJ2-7	CASSLGWQIYEQYF	TGTGCCAGCAGCTTAGGGTGGCAGATCTACGAGCAGTACTTC
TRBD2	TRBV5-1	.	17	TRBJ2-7	CASSPRDGTSETYEQYF	TGCGCCAGCAGCCCCCGGGACGGGACTAGCGAGACATACGAGCAGTACTTC
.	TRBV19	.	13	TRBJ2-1	CASTPFGGNEQFF	TGTGCCAGTACCCCTTTTGGAGGCAATGAGCAGTTCTTC
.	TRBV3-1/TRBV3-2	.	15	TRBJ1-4	CASSQVGTSHEKLFF	TGTGCCAGCAGCCAAGTAGGGACAAGTCATGAAAAACTGTTTTTT
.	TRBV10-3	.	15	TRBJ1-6	CAISESGGVGSPLHF	TGTGCCATCAGTGAGTCAGGGGGGGTTGGGTCACCCCTCCACTTT
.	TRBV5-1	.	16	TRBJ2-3	CASSLNSAGSTDTQYF	TGCGCCAGCAGCTTGAATTCGGCGGGGAGCACAGATACGCAGTATTTT
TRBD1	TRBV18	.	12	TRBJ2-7	CASSWDRDEQYF	TGTGCCAGCTCATGGGACAGGGACGAGCAGTACTTC
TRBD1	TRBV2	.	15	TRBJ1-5	CASSAIGTGRKPQHF	TGTGCCAGCAGTGCGATTGGGACAGGGAGAAAACCCCAGCATTTT
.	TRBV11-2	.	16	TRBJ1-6	CASSFRGGEMYSPLHF	TGTGCCAGCAGCTTCAGAGGGGGGGAAATGTATTCACCCCTCCACTTT
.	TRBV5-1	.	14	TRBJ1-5	CASSRGNPRQPQHF	TGCGCCAGCAGCCGGGGAAACCCCCGCCAGCCCCAGCATTTT
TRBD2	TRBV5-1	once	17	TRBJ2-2	CASSFLPGGQNTGELFF	TGCGCCAGCAGCTTCCTCCCGGGAGGGCAGAACACCGGGGAGCTGTTTTTT
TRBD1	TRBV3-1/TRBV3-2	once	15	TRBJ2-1	CASSQDRGTGLEQFF	TGTGCCAGCAGCCAAGATCGGGGGACAGGGCTTGAGCAGTTCTTC
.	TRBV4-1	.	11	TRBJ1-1	CASGGGTEAFF	TGCGCCAGCGGCGGTGGGACTGAAGCTTTCTTT
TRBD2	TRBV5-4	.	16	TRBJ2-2	CASSSRTSGDFGELFF	TGTGCCAGCAGCTCTCGGACTAGCGGGGATTTCGGGGAGCTGTTTTTT
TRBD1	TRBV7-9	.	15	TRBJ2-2	CASTKDRGITGELFF	TGTGCCAGCACCAAGGACAGGGGGATCACCGGGGAGCTGTTTTTT
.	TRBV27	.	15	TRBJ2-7	CASSFLLATSYEQYF	TGTGCCAGCAGTTTCCTTCTAGCGACGTCCTACGAGCAGTACTTC
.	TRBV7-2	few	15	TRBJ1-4	CASSPSGRVGEKLFF	TGTGCCAGCAGCCCGTCTGGGCGCGTCGGTGAAAAACTGTTTTTT
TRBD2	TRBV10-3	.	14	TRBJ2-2	CAISGTKGTGELFF	TGTGCCATCTCCGGGACTAAGGGCACCGGGGAGCTGTTTTTT
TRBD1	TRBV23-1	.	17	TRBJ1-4	CASSQSQWDRRGGKLFF	TGCGCCAGCAGTCAATCACAATGGGACAGGAGAGGGGGAAAACTGTTTTTT
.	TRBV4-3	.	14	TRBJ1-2	CASSQGTGPYGYTF	TGCGCCAGCAGCCAAGGAACAGGGCCTTATGGCTACACCTTC
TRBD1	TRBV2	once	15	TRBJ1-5	CASRGDRVIDQPQHF	TGTGCCAGCAGAGGGGACAGGGTTATTGATCAGCCCCAGCATTTT
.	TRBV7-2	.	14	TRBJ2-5	CASQPGSIQETQYF	TGTGCCAGCCAACCGGGGAGCATTCAAGAGACCCAGTACTTC
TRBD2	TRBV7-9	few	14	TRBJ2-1	CASHMGGEDNEQFF	TGTGCCAGCCACATGGGGGGGGAGGACAATGAGCAGTTCTTC